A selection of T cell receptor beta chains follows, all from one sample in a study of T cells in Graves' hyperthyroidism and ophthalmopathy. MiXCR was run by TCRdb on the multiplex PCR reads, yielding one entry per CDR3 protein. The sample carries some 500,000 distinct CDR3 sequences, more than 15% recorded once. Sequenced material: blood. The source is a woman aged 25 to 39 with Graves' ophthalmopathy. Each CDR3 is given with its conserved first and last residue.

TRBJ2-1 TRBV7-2 CASSRRGREQFF
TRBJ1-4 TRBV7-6 CASSLGGAGDEEKLFF
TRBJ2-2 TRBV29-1 CSVVANTGELFF
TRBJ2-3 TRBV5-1 CASSLAGTTGDTQYF
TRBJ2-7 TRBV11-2 CASSLRPGIYEQYF
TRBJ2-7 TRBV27 CASSPRQATSYEQYF
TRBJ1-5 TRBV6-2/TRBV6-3 CASSNSEPQHF
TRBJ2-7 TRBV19 CASSQNPGLAGGEQYF
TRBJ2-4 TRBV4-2 CASSQDSQGNIQYF
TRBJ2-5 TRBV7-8 CASSDLGGAGQETQYF
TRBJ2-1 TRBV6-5 CASSYRGLGYNEQFF
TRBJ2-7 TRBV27 CASSLSTSGRRQYF
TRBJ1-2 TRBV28 CASSPGAYGYTF
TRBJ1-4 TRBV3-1 CASSQRTGINEKLFF
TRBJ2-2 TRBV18 CASSPARGDTGELFF
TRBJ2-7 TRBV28 CASILTSGGSTRDLYEQYF
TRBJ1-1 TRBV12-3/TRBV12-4 CASKIGGTEAFF
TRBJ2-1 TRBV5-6 CASSKTSGSEQFF
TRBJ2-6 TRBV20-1 CSARDPGSGANVLTF
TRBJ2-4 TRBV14 CASSRHSGSGFEYF
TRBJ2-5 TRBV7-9 CASSLPLRLAGVLETQYF
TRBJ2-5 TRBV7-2 CASSLAAGLQETQYF
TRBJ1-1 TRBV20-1 CSATDRGGLTEAFF
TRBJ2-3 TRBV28 CASRAGATDTQYF
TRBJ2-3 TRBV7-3 CASSLEGWDTQYF
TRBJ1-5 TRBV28 CASSFWGPSQPQHF
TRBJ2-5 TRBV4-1 CASSQVLMETQYF
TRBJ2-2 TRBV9 CASSGDYYTGELFF
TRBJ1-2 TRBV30 CAWSVGTGPYGYTF
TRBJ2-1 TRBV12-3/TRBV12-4 CASSEDGISYNEQFF
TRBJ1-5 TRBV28 CASSSPSFWEINQPQHF
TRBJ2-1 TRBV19 CASSGGRTGRWNRSQYEQFF
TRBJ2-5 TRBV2 CASSDTGVLETQYF
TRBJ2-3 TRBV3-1 CASSRTQGYTDTQYF
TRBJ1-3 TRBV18 CASSPRDISGNTIYF